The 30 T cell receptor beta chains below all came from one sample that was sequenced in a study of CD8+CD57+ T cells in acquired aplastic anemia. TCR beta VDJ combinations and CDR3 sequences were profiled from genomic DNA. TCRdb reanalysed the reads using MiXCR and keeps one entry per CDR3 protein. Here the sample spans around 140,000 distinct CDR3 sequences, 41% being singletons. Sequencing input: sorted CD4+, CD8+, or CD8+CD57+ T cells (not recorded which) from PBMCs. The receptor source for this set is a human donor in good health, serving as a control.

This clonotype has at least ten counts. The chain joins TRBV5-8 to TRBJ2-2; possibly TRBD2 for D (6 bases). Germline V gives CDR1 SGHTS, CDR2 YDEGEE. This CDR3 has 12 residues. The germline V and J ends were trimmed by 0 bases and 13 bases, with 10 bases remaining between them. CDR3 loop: CASSLVAGRLFF. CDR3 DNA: TGTGCCAGCAGCTTGGTGGCGGGGAGGCTGTTTTTT.

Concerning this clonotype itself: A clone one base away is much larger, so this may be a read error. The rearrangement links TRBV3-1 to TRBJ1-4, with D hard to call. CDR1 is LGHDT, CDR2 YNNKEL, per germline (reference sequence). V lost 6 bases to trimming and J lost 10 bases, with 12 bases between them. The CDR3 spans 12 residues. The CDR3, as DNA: TGTGCCAGCAGTCGAGGGTACGGAAAACTGTTTTTT. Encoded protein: CASSRGYGKLFF.

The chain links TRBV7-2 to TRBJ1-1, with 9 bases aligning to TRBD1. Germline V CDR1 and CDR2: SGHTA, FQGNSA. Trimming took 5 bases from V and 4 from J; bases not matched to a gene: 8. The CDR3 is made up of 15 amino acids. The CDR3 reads CASSPRGQGTTEAFF. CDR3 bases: TGTGCCAGCAGCCCCAGGGGACAGGGTACCACTGAAGCTTTCTTT.

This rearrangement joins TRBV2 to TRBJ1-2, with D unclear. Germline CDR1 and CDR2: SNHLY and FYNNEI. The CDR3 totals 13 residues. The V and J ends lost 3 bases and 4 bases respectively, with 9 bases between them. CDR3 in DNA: TGTGCCAGCAGTGAGAACAGCCTCTATGGCTACACCTTC. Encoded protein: CASSENSLYGYTF.

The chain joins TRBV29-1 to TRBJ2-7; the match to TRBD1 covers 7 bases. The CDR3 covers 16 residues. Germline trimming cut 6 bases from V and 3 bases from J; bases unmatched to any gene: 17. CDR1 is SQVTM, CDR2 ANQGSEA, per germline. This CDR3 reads CSVTGTAGTLGYEQYF. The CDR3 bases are TGCAGCGTCACAGGGACAGCCGGGACACTCGGCTACGAGCAGTACTTC.

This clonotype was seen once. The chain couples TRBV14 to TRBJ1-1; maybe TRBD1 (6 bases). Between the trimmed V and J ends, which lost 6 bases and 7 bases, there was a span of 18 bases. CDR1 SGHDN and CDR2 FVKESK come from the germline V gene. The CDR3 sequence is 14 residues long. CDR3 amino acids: CASSEPRGGGEAFF. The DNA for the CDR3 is TGTGCCAGCAGTGAGCCTCGAGGGGGAGGTGAAGCTTTCTTT. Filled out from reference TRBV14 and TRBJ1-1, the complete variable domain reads EAGVTQFPSHSVIEKGQTVTLRCDPISGHDNLYWYRRVMGKEIKFLLHFVKESKQDESGMPNNRFLAERTGGTYSTLKVQPAELEDSGVYFCASSEPRGGGEAFFGQGTRLTVV.

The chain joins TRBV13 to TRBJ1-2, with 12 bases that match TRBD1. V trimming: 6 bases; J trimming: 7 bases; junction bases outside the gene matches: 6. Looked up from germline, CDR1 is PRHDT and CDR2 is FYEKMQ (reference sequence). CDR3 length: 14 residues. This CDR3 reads CASRGTGGLAGYTF. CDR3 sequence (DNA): TGTGCCAGCAGGGGGACAGGGGGCTTGGCTGGCTACACCTTC.

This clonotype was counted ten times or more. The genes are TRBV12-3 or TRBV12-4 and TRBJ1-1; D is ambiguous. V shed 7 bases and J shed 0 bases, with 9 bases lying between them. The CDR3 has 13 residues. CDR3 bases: TGTGCCAGCACCACGCGGTTGAACACTGAAGCTTTCTTT. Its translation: CASTTRLNTEAFF.

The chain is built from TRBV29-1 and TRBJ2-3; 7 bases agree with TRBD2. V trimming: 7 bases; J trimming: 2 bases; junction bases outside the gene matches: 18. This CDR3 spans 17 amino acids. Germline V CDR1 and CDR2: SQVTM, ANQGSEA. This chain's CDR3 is CSADGGGSEGHTDTQYF. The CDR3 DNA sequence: TGCAGCGCCGACGGCGGCGGGAGTGAGGGGCACACAGATACGCAGTATTTT.

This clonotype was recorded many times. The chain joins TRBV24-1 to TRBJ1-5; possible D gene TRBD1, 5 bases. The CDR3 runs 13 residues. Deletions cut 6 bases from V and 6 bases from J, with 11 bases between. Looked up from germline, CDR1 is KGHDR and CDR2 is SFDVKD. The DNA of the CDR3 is TGTGCCACCAGTCCGGACATGAGTCAGCCCCAGCATTTT. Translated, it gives CATSPDMSQPQHF.

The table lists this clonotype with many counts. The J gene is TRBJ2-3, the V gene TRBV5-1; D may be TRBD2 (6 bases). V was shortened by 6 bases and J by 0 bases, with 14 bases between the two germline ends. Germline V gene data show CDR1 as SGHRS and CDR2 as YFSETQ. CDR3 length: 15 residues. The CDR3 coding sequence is TGCGCCAGCACTCCCGGCGGGACTAGCACAGATACGCAGTATTTT. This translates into CASTPGGTSTDTQYF.

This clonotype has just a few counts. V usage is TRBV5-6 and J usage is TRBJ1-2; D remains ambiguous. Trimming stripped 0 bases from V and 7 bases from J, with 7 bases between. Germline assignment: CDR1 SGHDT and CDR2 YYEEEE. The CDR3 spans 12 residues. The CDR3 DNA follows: TGTGCCAGCAGCTTGGGGGTTGGTGGCTACACCTTC. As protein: CASSLGVGGYTF.

The CDR3 region has the DNA TGTGCCAGTAGTAGCGACAGTAAACGGGAGACCCAGTACTTC. Its protein is CASSSDSKRETQYF. The chain links TRBV19 to TRBJ2-5; maybe TRBD1 (5 bases). The CDR3 length is 14 residues. Trimming took 4 bases from V and 5 from J, leaving 14 bases between them. The V gene's germline CDR1 is LNHDA and CDR2 SQIVND (reference sequence). The complete variable domain, with remaining parts taken from reference TRBV19 and TRBJ2-5, reads DGGITQSPKYLFRKEGQNVTLSCEQNLNHDAMYWYRQDPGQGLRLIYYSQIVNDFQKGDIAEGYSVSREKKESFPLTVTSAQKNPTAFYLCASSSDSKRETQYFGPGTRLLVL.

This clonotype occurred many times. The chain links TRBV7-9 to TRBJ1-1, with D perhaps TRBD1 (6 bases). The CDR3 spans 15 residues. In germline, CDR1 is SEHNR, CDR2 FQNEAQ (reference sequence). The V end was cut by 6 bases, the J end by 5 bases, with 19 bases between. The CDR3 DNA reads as TGTGCCAGCAGACACGGGGGGGGGCGCGGAACTGAAGCTTTCTTT. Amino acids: CASRHGGGRGTEAFF.

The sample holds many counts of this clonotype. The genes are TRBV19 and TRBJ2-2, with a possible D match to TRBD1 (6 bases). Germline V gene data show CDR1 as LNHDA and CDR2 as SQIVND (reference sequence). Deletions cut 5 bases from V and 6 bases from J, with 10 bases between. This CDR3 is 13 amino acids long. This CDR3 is CASSHRAAGELFF. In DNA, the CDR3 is TGTGCCAGTAGTCACAGGGCAGCCGGGGAGCTGTTTTTT.

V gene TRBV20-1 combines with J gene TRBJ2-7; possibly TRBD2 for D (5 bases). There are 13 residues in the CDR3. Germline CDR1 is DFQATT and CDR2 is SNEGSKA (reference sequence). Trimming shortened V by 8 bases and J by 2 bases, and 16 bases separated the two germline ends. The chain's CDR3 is CSTIPSGAYEQYF. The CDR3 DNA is TGCAGTACTATCCCCAGCGGAGCCTACGAGCAGTACTTC.

The DNA of the CDR3 is TGTGCCAGCAGTTTAGGAGGGGGCAGTGGGAATGAAAAACTGTTTTTT. Translation gives CASSLGGGSGNEKLFF. The chain joins TRBV28 to TRBJ1-4, with 7 bases fitting TRBD1. Trimming at V came to 2 bases and at J to 5 bases, leaving 8 bases not matched to a gene. This CDR3 contains 16 residues. CDR1 and CDR2 (germline): MDHEN, SYDVKM.

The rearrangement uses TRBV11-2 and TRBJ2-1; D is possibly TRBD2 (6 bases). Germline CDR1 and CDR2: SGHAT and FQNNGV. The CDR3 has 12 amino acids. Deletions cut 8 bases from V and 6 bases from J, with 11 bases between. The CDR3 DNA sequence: TGTGCCAGCGGCGGGGCGACCAATGAGCAGTTCTTC. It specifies CASGGATNEQFF.

CDR3 DNA: TGCAGTGCCAGCAACCGGGGGAGCACAGATACGCAGTATTTT. Amino acid sequence: CSASNRGSTDTQYF. V is TRBV20-1 and J is TRBJ2-3; a possible D gene is TRBD2 (6 bases). V lost 6 bases to trimming and J lost 0 bases, with 13 bases between them. Germline V gene data show CDR1 as DFQATT and CDR2 as SNEGSKA (reference sequence). The CDR3 runs to 14 residues.

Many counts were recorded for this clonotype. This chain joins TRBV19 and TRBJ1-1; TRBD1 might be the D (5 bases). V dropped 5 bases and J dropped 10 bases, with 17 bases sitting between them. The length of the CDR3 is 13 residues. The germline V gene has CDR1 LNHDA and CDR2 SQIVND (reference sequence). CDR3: CASSFTGGTGAFF. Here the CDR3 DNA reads TGTGCCAGTAGTTTCACTGGGGGAACGGGAGCTTTCTTT.

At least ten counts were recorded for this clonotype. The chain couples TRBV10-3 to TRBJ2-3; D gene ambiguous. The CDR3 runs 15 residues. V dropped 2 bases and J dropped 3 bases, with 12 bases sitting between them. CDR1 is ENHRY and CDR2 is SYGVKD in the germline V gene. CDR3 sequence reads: CAISETNLGTDTQYF. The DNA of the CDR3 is TGTGCCATCAGTGAGACAAATTTGGGTACAGATACGCAGTATTTT.

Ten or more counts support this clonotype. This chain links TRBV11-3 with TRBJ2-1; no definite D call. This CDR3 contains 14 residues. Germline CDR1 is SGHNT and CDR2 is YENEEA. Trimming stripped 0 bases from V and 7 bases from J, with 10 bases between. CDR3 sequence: CASSLDLGRNEQFF. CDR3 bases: TGTGCCAGCAGCTTAGATCTCGGGCGGAATGAGCAGTTCTTC. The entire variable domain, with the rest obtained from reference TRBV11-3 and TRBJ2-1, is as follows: EAGVVQSPRYKIIEKKQPVAFWCNPISGHNTLYWYLQNLGQGPELLIRYENEEAVDDSQLPKDRFSAERLKGVDSTLKIQPAELGDSAVYLCASSLDLGRNEQFFGPGTRLTVL.

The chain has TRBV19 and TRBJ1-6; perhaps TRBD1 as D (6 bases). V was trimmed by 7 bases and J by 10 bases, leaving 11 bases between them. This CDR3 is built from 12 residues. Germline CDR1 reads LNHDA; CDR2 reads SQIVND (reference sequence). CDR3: CASTGGQSPLHF. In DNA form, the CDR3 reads TGTGCCAGTACGGGGGGGCAATCACCCCTCCACTTT.

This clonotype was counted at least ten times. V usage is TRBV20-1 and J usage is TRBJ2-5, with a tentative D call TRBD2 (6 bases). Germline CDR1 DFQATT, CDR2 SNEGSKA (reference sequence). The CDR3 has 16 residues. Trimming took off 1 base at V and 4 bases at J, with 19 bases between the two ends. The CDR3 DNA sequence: TGCAGTGCTAGAGGCCCCCCCCATTGGGGAGGAGAGACCCAGTACTTC. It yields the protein CSARGPPHWGGETQYF.

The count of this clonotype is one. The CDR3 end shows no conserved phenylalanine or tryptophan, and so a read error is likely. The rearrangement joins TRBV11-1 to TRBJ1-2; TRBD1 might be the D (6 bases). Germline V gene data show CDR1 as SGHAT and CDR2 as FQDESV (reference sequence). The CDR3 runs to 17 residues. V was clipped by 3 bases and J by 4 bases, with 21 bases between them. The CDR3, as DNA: TGTGCCAGCAGCTTGGAAGCTGGAGGGGGGCCCCGCTATGGCTACACCCTC. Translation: CASSLEAGGGPRYGYTL.

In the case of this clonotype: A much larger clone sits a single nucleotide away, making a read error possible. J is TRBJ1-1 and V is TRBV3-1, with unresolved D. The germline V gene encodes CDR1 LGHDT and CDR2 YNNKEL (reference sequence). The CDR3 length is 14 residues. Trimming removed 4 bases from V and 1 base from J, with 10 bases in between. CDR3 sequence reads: CASSLDAGNTEAFF. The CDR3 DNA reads TGTGCCAGCAGCCTCGACGCAGGGAACACTGAAGCTTTCTTT.

The CDR3 spells CATSDFWGYNEQFF. The DNA of the CDR3 is TGTGCCACCAGTGATTTTTGGGGCTACAATGAGCAGTTCTTC. The V call is TRBV24-1, the J call TRBJ2-1; D unresolved. This CDR3 has 14 residues. Germline V gene sequence: CDR1 KGHDR, CDR2 SFDVKD. V lost 1 base and J lost 3, with 6 bases in between.

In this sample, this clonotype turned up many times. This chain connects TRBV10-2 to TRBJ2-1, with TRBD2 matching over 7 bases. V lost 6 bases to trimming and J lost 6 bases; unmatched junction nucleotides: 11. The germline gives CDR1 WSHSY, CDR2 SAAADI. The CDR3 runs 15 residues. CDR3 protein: CASRRSGDPSNEQFF. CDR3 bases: TGCGCCAGCAGACGCAGCGGGGACCCCTCCAATGAGCAGTTCTTC.

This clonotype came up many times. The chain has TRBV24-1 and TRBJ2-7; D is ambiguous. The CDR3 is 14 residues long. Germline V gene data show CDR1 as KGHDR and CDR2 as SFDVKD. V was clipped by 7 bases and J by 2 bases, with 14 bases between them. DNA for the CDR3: TGTGCCACCAGGCCTGTTTTAAGTACCTACGAGCAGTACTTC. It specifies CATRPVLSTYEQYF.

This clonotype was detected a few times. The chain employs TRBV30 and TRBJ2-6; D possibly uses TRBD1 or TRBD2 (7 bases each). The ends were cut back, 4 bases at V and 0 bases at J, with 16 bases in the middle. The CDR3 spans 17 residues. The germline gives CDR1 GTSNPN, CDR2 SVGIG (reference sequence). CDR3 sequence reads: CAWIGGGGASGANVLTF. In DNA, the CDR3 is TGTGCCTGGATAGGGGGCGGGGGAGCCTCTGGGGCCAACGTCCTGACTTTC.